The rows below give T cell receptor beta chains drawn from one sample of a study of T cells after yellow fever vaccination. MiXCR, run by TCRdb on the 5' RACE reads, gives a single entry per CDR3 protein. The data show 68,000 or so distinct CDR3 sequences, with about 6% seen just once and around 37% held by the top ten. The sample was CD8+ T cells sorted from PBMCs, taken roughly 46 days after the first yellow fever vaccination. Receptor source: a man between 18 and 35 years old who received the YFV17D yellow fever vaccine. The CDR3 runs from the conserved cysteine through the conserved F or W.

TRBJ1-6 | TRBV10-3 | CAISEKTSSYNSPLHF
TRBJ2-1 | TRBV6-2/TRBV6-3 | CASSYSTGGNEQFF
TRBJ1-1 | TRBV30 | CAWRRGNTEAFF
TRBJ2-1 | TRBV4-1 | CASSQVSLDSNEQFF
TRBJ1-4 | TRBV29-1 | CSAVVAADYNEKLFF
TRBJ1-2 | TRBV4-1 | CASSPRIKEGYTF
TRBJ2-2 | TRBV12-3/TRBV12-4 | CASSRTGEGTGELFF
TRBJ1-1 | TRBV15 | CATRFSTLAGAFF
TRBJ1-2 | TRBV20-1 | CSARGWEGYGYTF
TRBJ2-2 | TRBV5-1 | CASSLETVRRSNTGELFF
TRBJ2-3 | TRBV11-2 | CASDRGPGTSGGMSTDTQYF
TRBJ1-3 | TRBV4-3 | CASSQEEIRDKDGNTIYF
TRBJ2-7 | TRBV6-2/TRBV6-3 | CASSDNRDASYEQYF
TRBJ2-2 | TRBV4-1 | CASSQAGRGATGELFF
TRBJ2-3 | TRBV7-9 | CAILRGSLVDTQYF
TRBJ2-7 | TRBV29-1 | CSVRRANEQYF
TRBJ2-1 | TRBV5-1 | CASSLPGATQFF
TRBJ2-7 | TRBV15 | CATSSGQDYEQYF
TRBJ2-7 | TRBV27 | CASSSYLSSYEQYF
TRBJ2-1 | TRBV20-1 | CSALTSGGSVYNEQFF
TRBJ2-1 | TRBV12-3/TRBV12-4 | CASSLGNEQFF
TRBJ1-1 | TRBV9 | CASSDRDRATEAFF
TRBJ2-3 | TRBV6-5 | CASSYPGGYPDTQYF